The 5 T cell receptor beta chains in this list originate from one sample, sequenced in a study of blood T cells in healthy people across ages. A second PCR of roughly 7 to 11 cycles used a sample-barcoded 5' primer and a J-beta primer mix. TCRdb re-called the 5' RACE reads through MiXCR, storing one row per CDR3 protein. The top ten clones hold 30% of a sample with about 670,000 distinct CDR3 sequences, approximately 40% of them seen once. The sample consisted of blood. These receptors were obtained from a man aged 80 or over in good health.

The chain is built from TRBV6-6 and TRBJ2-2; 10 bases match TRBD1. The J segment lost 3 bases and the V segment lost 5 bases, leaving 6 bases of the junction unmatched. Germline CDR1 MNHNY, CDR2 SVGAGI (reference sequence). This CDR3 is 16 amino acids long. The CDR3 DNA reads TGTGCCAGCAGTCAAGGGACAGGGGACTACACCGGGGAGCTGTTTTTT. The encoded protein is CASSQGTGDYTGELFF.

V usage is TRBV28 and J usage is TRBJ1-5; tentatively, D is TRBD1 (5 bases). Germline-derived CDR1 and CDR2 are MDHEN and SYDVKM. The CDR3 spans 16 residues. V shed 7 bases and J shed 7 bases, with 23 bases lying between them. CDR3: CASTLLSTGLIQPQHF. CDR3 nucleotides: TGTGCCAGCACCCTTTTAAGTACGGGACTTATACAGCCCCAGCATTTT.

This clonotype was detected a few times. This chain connects TRBV20-1 to TRBJ1-6; 7 nucleotides match TRBD1. CDR3 length equals 13 residues. CDR1 and CDR2 (germline): DFQATT, SNEGSKA (reference sequence). V lost 3 bases and J lost 8; bases outside the gene matches: 4. This CDR3 is CSASGTVYSPLHF. The CDR3 DNA is TGCAGTGCTAGCGGGACAGTTTATTCACCCCTCCACTTT.

This clonotype has only a few counts. The CDR3 reads CASSQDTGQGGFYNEQFF. In DNA, the CDR3 is TGTGCCAGCAGCCAAGATACGGGACAGGGGGGTTTCTACAATGAGCAGTTCTTC. V usage is TRBV3-1 and J usage is TRBJ2-1; 11 nucleotides agree with TRBD1. Germline trimming cut 0 bases from V and 3 bases from J; bases unmatched to any gene: 7. The CDR3 runs to 18 residues. From germline, CDR1 is LGHDT and CDR2 YNNKEL (reference sequence).

This clonotype was observed a few times. V is TRBV11-2 and J is TRBJ2-1; D gene ambiguous. CDR1 SGHAT and CDR2 FQNNGV come from the germline V gene. The CDR3 totals 16 residues. V lost 3 bases to trimming and J lost 9 bases, with 21 bases between them. The chain's CDR3 is CASSFNPDRSDLEQFF. The CDR3 DNA sequence: TGTGCCAGCAGCTTTAACCCCGACCGGAGCGATCTTGAGCAGTTCTTC.